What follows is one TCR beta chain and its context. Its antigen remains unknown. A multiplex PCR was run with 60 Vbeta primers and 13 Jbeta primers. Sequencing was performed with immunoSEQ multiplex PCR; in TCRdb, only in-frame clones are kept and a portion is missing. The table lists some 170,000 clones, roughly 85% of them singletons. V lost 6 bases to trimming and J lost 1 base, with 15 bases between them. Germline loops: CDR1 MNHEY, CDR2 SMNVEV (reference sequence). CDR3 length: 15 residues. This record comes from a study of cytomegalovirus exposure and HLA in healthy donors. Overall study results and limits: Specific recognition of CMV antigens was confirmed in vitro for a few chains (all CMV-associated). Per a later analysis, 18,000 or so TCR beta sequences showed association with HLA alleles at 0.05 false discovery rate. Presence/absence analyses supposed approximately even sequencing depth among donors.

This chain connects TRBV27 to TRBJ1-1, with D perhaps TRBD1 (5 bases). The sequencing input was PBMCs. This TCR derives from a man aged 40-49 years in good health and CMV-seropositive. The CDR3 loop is CASRLRPGGNTEAFF. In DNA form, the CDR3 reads TGTGCCAGCAGATTACGCCCCGGGGGGAACACTGAAGCTTTCTTT.